Sequencing of this T cell receptor beta chain was carried out in a study of Ad26.COV2.S vaccination and SARS-CoV-2 variants. Study-level results: Placebo recipients and vaccine recipients were similar in non-spike TCR breadth.

Some clones are missing from TCRdb's copy, which holds only in-frame ones; the method was immunoSEQ multiplex PCR. The sample has over 400,000 clones; 90% are singletons. Concerning this clone: The antigen is unknown.

Treatment defined: roughly 20 received Ad26.COV2.S at low or high dose, single or two shots; 5 received placebo; per-sample allocation not given. Repertoires come from day 63 after the first vaccine or placebo injection. The sequencing here drew on peripheral blood, taken in a trial of Ad26.COV2.S vaccine versus placebo. The sequence came from a person aged 18-60 years who received the Ad26.COV2.S COVID-19 vaccine or a placebo.

The CDR3 DNA is TGTGCCAGCAGCCCCCGGGGGACGTACAATGAGCAGTTCTTC. Residues: CASSPRGTYNEQFF. The gene calls are TRBV3-1 (or the pseudogene TRBV3-2) and TRBJ2-1, with D tentatively TRBD2 (6 bases). Looked up from germline, CDR1 is LGHDT and CDR2 is YNNKEL (reference sequence). Trimming removed 4 bases from V and 4 bases from J, with 11 bases in between. The CDR3 consists of 14 residues.